Each of the 20 T cell receptor beta chains below was sequenced from the same sample in a study of type 1 regulatory T cells. In TCRdb, the reads were re-called with MiXCR into one record per CDR3 protein. The sample carries around 14,000 distinct CDR3 sequences, around 13% recorded once. The antigens for these receptors are not known. Sequences were obtained from cultured T cells, either the whole culture or a sorted T cell fraction (not recorded which). The receptors shown here come from a human donor in good health.

This clonotype was counted at least ten times. This chain connects TRBV5-1 to TRBJ2-1; the match to TRBD2 covers 12 bases. Per germline, CDR1 SGHRS and CDR2 YFSETQ. Trimming cost V 3 bases and J 8 bases; bases outside gene matches: 6. The CDR3 is 15 amino acids. The CDR3 loop reads CASSSLAGGDYEQFF. The CDR3 coding sequence is TGCGCCAGCAGCTCCCTAGCGGGAGGGGACTATGAGCAGTTCTTC.

The J gene is TRBJ2-1, the V gene TRBV19; TRBD2 aligns across 10 bases. The CDR3 has 15 residues. Trimming removed 4 bases from V and 6 bases from J; junction bases left unmatched: 6. The germline V gene encodes CDR1 LNHDA and CDR2 SQIVND (reference sequence). The CDR3 DNA is TGTGCCAGTAGTACTAGCGGGAGCCTCTGCAATGAGCAGTTCTTC. The encoded protein is CASSTSGSLCNEQFF.

In its sample, this clonotype was seen a few times. V is TRBV4-2 and J is TRBJ2-2, with 8 bases matching TRBD1. Germline CDR1 and CDR2: LGHNA and YNFKEQ. J was trimmed by 8 bases and V by 6 bases; bases with no gene match: 23. The CDR3 consists of 19 residues. This CDR3 reads CASSQGAVAISLSSGELFF. The CDR3 DNA reads TGTGCCAGCAGTCAGGGGGCAGTTGCCATATCACTATCCTCTGGGGAGCTGTTTTTT.

The rearrangement uses TRBV12-3 or TRBV12-4 and TRBJ2-1, with D possibly being TRBD1 (5 bases). The CDR3 extends over 13 amino acids. V lost 3 bases to trimming and J lost 7 bases, with 10 bases between them. The CDR3 reads CASSFIAGNEQFF. CDR3 sequence (DNA): TGTGCCAGCAGTTTCATAGCAGGGAATGAGCAGTTCTTC.

Notes on this clonotype: This likely comes from a read error, as the CDR3 has no conserved phenylalanine or tryptophan at its end. The rearrangement links TRBV2 to TRBJ2-5; D not resolved. Trimming took 8 bases from V and 5 from J, leaving 12 bases between them. CDR3 length equals 12 residues. Germline V gene lookup returns CDR1 SNHLY and CDR2 FYNNEI. The CDR3 DNA follows: TGTGCCAGCCGAGGTGACGAGGAGACCCAGTACCTC. Residues: CASRGDEETQYL.

As regards this clonotype: This may be a read error, as it is one base from a much larger clone. Because it lacks the conserved phenylalanine or tryptophan at the end, this CDR3 is likely a read error. The chain links TRBV28 to TRBJ2-2, with D perhaps TRBD2 (5 bases). The CDR3 extends over 15 amino acids. V shed 3 bases and J shed 6 bases, with 14 bases lying between them. The germline V gene has CDR1 MDHEN and CDR2 SYDVKM. CDR3 residues: CASSFRDGFSGELFS. The DNA for the CDR3 is TGTGCCAGCAGTTTTCGGGATGGTTTTTCCGGGGAGCTGTTTTCT.

This clonotype came up many times. The V gene is TRBV7-9, the J gene TRBJ1-1; no clear D gene. There are 14 residues in the CDR3. V was cut by 1 base and J by 1 base, with 7 bases left in between. Looked up from germline, CDR1 is SEHNR and CDR2 is FQNEAQ (reference sequence). The CDR3, as DNA: TGTGCCAGCAGCTTAGTTGCGGAGAACACTGAAGCTTTCTTT. Translated: CASSLVAENTEAFF.

J is TRBJ1-5 and V is TRBV27; D not resolved. Germline V gene data show CDR1 as MNHEY and CDR2 as SMNVEV (reference sequence). The CDR3 is 13 residues long. The germline V and J ends were trimmed by 4 bases and 0 bases, with 4 bases remaining between them. CDR3 amino acids: CASSWDSNQPQHF. The CDR3 DNA sequence: TGTGCCAGCAGTTGGGATAGCAATCAGCCCCAGCATTTT.

The chain employs TRBV12-3 or TRBV12-4 and TRBJ2-2; the D gene could be TRBD1 or TRBD2 (5 bases each). CDR3 length equals 15 residues. V gave up 6 bases and J gave up 6 bases, with 17 bases separating them. The CDR3 DNA reads TGTGCCAGCAGCCGGGCAGGGAGTCTAGCCGGGGAGCTGTTTTTT. This codes for CASSRAGSLAGELFF.

By sample fraction, this clonotype is medium-sized. J is TRBJ1-1 and V is TRBV5-1; D is ambiguous. V lost 0 bases and J 1 base, leaving 7 bases between the germline ends. This CDR3 is built from 14 residues. Germline lookup yields CDR1 SGHRS and CDR2 YFSETQ. CDR3 bases: TGCGCCAGCAGCTTGGAAGGATCGAACACTGAAGCTTTCTTT. It translates to CASSLEGSNTEAFF. Using reference TRBV5-1 and TRBJ1-1 for the parts outside the CDR3, the full variable domain is KAGVTQTPRYLIKTRGQQVTLSCSPISGHRSVSWYQQTPGQGLQFLFEYFSETQRNKGNFPGRFSGRQFSNSRSEMNVSTLELGDSALYLCASSLEGSNTEAFFGQGTRLTVV.

In this sample, this clonotype turned up many times. The chain employs TRBV2 and TRBJ2-2, with TRBD2 identical over 11 bases. CDR1 and CDR2 from the germline V gene are SNHLY and FYNNEI. Germline trimming cut 6 bases from V and 0 bases from J; bases unmatched to any gene: 9. The CDR3 sequence is 18 residues long. In DNA, the CDR3 is TGTGCCAGCAGAAGGGTAGCGGGAGGGCCCCCGAACACCGGGGAGCTGTTTTTT. This encodes CASRRVAGGPPNTGELFF.

This clonotype was recorded many times. The chain joins TRBV12-3 or TRBV12-4 to TRBJ1-3; the match to TRBD1 covers 8 bases. This CDR3 is built from 14 residues. J lost 3 bases, V lost 3 bases, and 1 base had no gene match. CDR3 residues: CASSLGQVGNTIYF. The CDR3 DNA reads TGTGCCAGCAGTTTGGGACAGGTTGGAAACACCATATATTTT.

This clonotype was counted at least ten times. This chain joins TRBV5-1 and TRBJ2-1; D is perhaps TRBD1 (6 bases). The CDR3 runs to 13 residues. The germline gives CDR1 SGHRS, CDR2 YFSETQ. V was clipped by 1 base and J by 10 bases, with 12 bases between them. CDR3 in DNA: TGCGCCAGCAGCTTGACAGGGCGAGGGGAGCAGTTCTTC. Translating it yields CASSLTGRGEQFF. Variable domain in full (rest from reference TRBV5-1 and TRBJ2-1): KAGVTQTPRYLIKTRGQQVTLSCSPISGHRSVSWYQQTPGQGLQFLFEYFSETQRNKGNFPGRFSGRQFSNSRSEMNVSTLELGDSALYLCASSLTGRGEQFFGPGTRLTVL.

V gene TRBV20-1 combines with J gene TRBJ2-7; 10 bases fit TRBD2. The CDR3 is 14 residues long. Unmatched junction bases numbered 10, after V lost 6 bases and J lost 5 bases. Per germline, CDR1 DFQATT and CDR2 SNEGSKA (reference sequence). The CDR3 loop reads CSADLAGVPNEQYF. The DNA for the CDR3 is TGCAGTGCAGATCTAGCGGGAGTTCCTAACGAGCAGTACTTC.

This clonotype occurred many times. The rearrangement uses TRBV7-8 and TRBJ2-5, with D possibly TRBD1 on 6 matching bases. V shed 6 bases and J shed 1 base, with 9 bases lying between them. The CDR3 is made up of 13 amino acids. Germline lookup yields CDR1 SGHVS and CDR2 FQNEAQ. CDR3 bases: TGTGCCAGCAGACGGACAGTCCAAGAGACCCAGTACTTC. It specifies CASRRTVQETQYF.

The DNA of the CDR3 is TGCGCCAGCAGCTTGGAAGACGGCACAGACATTCAGTACTTC. This translates into CASSLEDGTDIQYF. V gene TRBV5-1 combines with J gene TRBJ2-4, with D unclear. The CDR3 has 14 residues. Deletions cut 0 bases from V and 8 bases from J, with 12 bases between. CDR1 and CDR2 (germline): SGHRS, YFSETQ.

This clonotype was detected many times. The chain combines TRBV3-1 with TRBJ1-6, with TRBD1 matching 7 bases. The length of the CDR3 is 15 residues. Germline CDR1 reads LGHDT; CDR2 reads YNNKEL (reference sequence). The V gene end was trimmed by 4 bases and the J gene end by 7 bases; junction bases not matched to a gene: 7. CDR3 nucleotide sequence: TGTGCCAGCAGCCGGCGGGGGGACAGCAATTCACCCCTCCACTTT. Protein product: CASSRRGDSNSPLHF.

This clonotype was seen at least ten times. The CDR3 DNA is TGTGCCAGCAGCTCGGCGCCGGGACAGTCGAACACCGGGGAGCTGTTTTTT. Protein sequence: CASSSAPGQSNTGELFF. The chain recombines TRBV3-1 with TRBJ2-2; 7 bases align to TRBD1. Trimming took 5 bases from V and 0 from J; bases not matched to a gene: 9. This CDR3 has 17 amino acids. Germline CDR1 LGHDT, CDR2 YNNKEL (reference sequence).

This clonotype is medium-sized by share. This chain links TRBV7-3 with TRBJ2-2; D gene unclear. Per germline, CDR1 SGHTA and CDR2 FQGTGA. V dropped 7 bases and J dropped 8 bases, with 14 bases sitting between them. The CDR3 is made up of 13 amino acids. The CDR3 is CASTPGHGGELFF. The CDR3 region has the DNA TGTGCCAGCACCCCCGGCCATGGGGGGGAGCTGTTTTTT.

Remarks on this clonotype: A much bigger clone sits one base away, suggesting this may be a read error. The V and J genes are TRBV6-5 and TRBJ1-5; tentative D call: TRBD2 (6 bases). The assigned J gene may be wrong: the sequence end matches TRBJ2-3 better. Germline values: CDR1 MNHEY, CDR2 SVGAGI. The CDR3 is 15 residues long. In DNA form, the CDR3 reads TGTGCCAGCAGTTACTCGGGGGGAGTCGATCAGCCCCAGTATTTT. Translating it yields CASSYSGGVDQPQYF.